Listed here are 17 T cell receptor beta chains from one sample, sequenced in a study of blood T cell repertoires in COVID-19. Method: immunoSEQ multiplex PCR; TCRdb's copy keeps in-frame clones and lacks some. Altogether roughly 43,000 clones are present, roughly 89% being singletons, with the ten largest covering about 3%. Sequencing input: peripheral blood. The receptors were gathered from a man aged 45-65 years with active COVID-19.

This clone appeared a single time. This chain connects TRBV6-1 to TRBJ2-3; tentative D call: TRBD1 (5 bases). The CDR3 runs to 15 residues. The germline V gene has CDR1 MNHNS and CDR2 SASEGT. V was clipped by 3 bases and J by 1 base, with 11 bases between them. DNA for the CDR3: TGTGCCAGCAGTGAGCAGGGTCTCGGCACAGATACGCAGTATTTT. It encodes CASSEQGLGTDTQYF.

The rearrangement links TRBV6-1 to TRBJ2-5, with D perhaps TRBD2 (5 bases). CDR1 is MNHNS, CDR2 SASEGT, per germline. Trimming removed 2 bases from V and 6 bases from J, with 16 bases in between. The CDR3 has 15 residues. CDR3 region: CASSELAGGLQTQYF. The CDR3 bases are TGTGCCAGCAGTGAATTGGCAGGAGGCCTGCAGACCCAGTACTTC.

CDR3 bases: TGTGCCAGCAGCTTAGAAACAGGAATAAACATTCAGTACTTC. This translates into CASSLETGINIQYF. The V call is TRBV7-9, the J call TRBJ2-4, with D tentatively TRBD1 (5 bases). V was cut by 1 base and J by 6 bases, with 10 bases left in between. Germline V gene sequence: CDR1 SEHNR, CDR2 FQNEAQ (reference sequence). CDR3 length: 14 residues.

This chain connects TRBV19 to TRBJ2-7; weak D call: TRBD2 (6 bases). Germline CDR1 is LNHDA and CDR2 is SQIVND (reference sequence). V shed 5 bases and J shed 7 bases, with 15 bases lying between them. The CDR3 length is 13 residues. The CDR3 sequence: CASSAGSVREQYF. The CDR3 DNA follows: TGTGCCAGTAGTGCGGGGTCTGTACGGGAGCAGTACTTC. Looking up the rest from reference TRBV19 and TRBJ2-7 gives the full variable domain: DGGITQSPKYLFRKEGQNVTLSCEQNLNHDAMYWYRQDPGQGLRLIYYSQIVNDFQKGDIAEGYSVSREKKESFPLTVTSAQKNPTAFYLCASSAGSVREQYFGPGTRLTVT.

The chain couples TRBV5-5 to TRBJ2-5; D is unclear. CDR3 length: 12 residues. The germline V gene has CDR1 SGHKS and CDR2 YYEKEE (reference sequence). Deletions cut 4 bases from V and 2 bases from J, with 6 bases between. In DNA form, the CDR3 reads TGTGCCAGCAGCCTAGAACAAGAGACCCAGTACTTC. Translated: CASSLEQETQYF.

The chain carries TRBV2 and TRBJ2-5; TRBD1 matches 11 bases. The V gene's germline CDR1 is SNHLY and CDR2 FYNNEI. CDR3 length: 15 residues. Losses at the gene ends were 7 bases for V and 5 bases for J; bases not matched to a gene: 9. The CDR3 DNA follows: TGTGCCAGCACGGGACAGGGGGTCGTAGGGGAGACCCAGTACTTC. Residues: CASTGQGVVGETQYF.

The chain links TRBV5-4 to TRBJ2-2; 8 bases line up with TRBD2. Germline V lookup: CDR1 SGHNT, CDR2 YYREEE (reference sequence). The CDR3 length is 16 residues. V was clipped by 5 bases and J by 3 bases; unmatched bases: 9. CDR3 sequence: CASSRGGRVDTGELFF. CDR3 bases: TGTGCCAGCAGTCGGGGGGGCAGGGTGGACACCGGGGAGCTGTTTTTT.

The chain recombines TRBV7-9 with TRBJ2-6, with a weak D call TRBD2 (5 bases). Looked up from germline, CDR1 is SEHNR and CDR2 is FQNEAQ (reference sequence). The CDR3 is 18 amino acids. Between the trimmed V and J ends, which lost 5 bases and 1 base, there was a span of 18 bases. In DNA, the CDR3 is TGTGCCAGCAGCCGTGTGGGCCGGGGTAATTCTGGGGCCAACGTCCTGACTTTC. Its protein is CASSRVGRGNSGANVLTF.

The V and J genes are TRBV19 and TRBJ1-5, with D hard to call. This CDR3 region has 12 residues. The V gene's germline CDR1 is LNHDA and CDR2 SQIVND (reference sequence). Trimming cost V 5 bases and J 4 bases, with 6 bases left between them. CDR3 protein: CASSLTNQPQHF. The DNA for the CDR3 is TGTGCCAGTAGTCTGACTAATCAGCCCCAGCATTTT.

This clone was detected only a few times. The chain uses TRBV7-2 and TRBJ2-5, with D perhaps matching TRBD2 (6 bases). The CDR3 extends over 14 amino acids. Germline values: CDR1 SGHTA, CDR2 FQGNSA. Between the trimmed V and J ends, which lost 5 bases and 4 bases, there was a span of 14 bases. The CDR3 protein is CASSRDWNLETQYF. Here the CDR3 DNA reads TGTGCCAGCAGCCGGGACTGGAATCTAGAGACCCAGTACTTC.

V is TRBV12-5 and J is TRBJ1-2; 9 nucleotides agree with TRBD1. Trimming cost V 1 base and J 13 bases; bases outside gene matches: 4. The germline V gene has CDR1 LGHNT and CDR2 FRNRAP. The CDR3 extends over 12 amino acids. The CDR3: CASGLGQGVPTF. The CDR3 region has the DNA TGTGCTAGTGGTTTGGGACAGGGGGTCCCCACCTTC.

The CDR3 DNA is TGCGCCAGCAGCTTAGGGGGTAGCGGGCCGACAGATACGCAGTATTTT. This gives the protein CASSLGGSGPTDTQYF. This chain uses TRBV5-1 with TRBJ2-3; D is possibly TRBD2 (7 bases). The germline V gene has CDR1 SGHRS and CDR2 YFSETQ. Between the trimmed V and J ends, which lost 2 bases and 3 bases, there was a span of 16 bases. This CDR3 is built from 16 residues.

Written as DNA, the CDR3 is TGCGCCAGCAGCTTACGGGGTAGCACAGATACGCAGTATTTT. Protein sequence: CASSLRGSTDTQYF. This chain connects TRBV5-1 to TRBJ2-3, with D perhaps matching TRBD2 (5 bases). V was shortened by 2 bases and J by 0 bases, with 7 bases between the two germline ends. Germline CDR1 is SGHRS and CDR2 is YFSETQ. This CDR3 has 14 residues.

V usage is TRBV6-1 and J usage is TRBJ1-1; D uncertain. This CDR3 has 16 amino acids. CDR1 is MNHNS and CDR2 is SASEGT in the germline V gene. V gave up 4 bases and J gave up 2 bases, with 17 bases separating them. CDR3 loop: CASSASGEGRNTEAFF. CDR3 nucleotide sequence: TGTGCCAGCAGTGCCTCTGGTGAGGGCCGTAACACTGAAGCTTTCTTT.

The CDR3 DNA sequence: TGTGCCAGCAGCGCCCCAGGGGGCAGAAAAGAGACCCAGTACTTC. The encoded protein is CASSAPGGRKETQYF. The rearrangement uses TRBV5-4 and TRBJ2-5; 8 nucleotides match TRBD1. Germline V gene sequence: CDR1 SGHNT, CDR2 YYREEE (reference sequence). The CDR3 totals 15 residues. Germline trimming cut 4 bases from V and 3 bases from J; bases unmatched to any gene: 8.

This rearrangement joins TRBV6-6 to TRBJ2-2; the D gene is possibly TRBD1 (6 bases). Germline V gene lookup returns CDR1 MNHNY and CDR2 SVGAGI (reference sequence). This CDR3 region has 14 residues. V shed 5 bases and J shed 6 bases, with 13 bases lying between them. Written as DNA, the CDR3 is TGTGCCAGCAGTCCAAGAACAGGGTCCGGGGAGCTGTTTTTT. Encoded protein: CASSPRTGSGELFF.

J is TRBJ2-5 and V is TRBV6-5, with D tentatively TRBD1 (5 bases). Germline-derived CDR1 and CDR2 are MNHEY and SVGAGI. V was cut by 7 bases and J by 2 bases, with 14 bases left in between. The CDR3 contains 14 residues. CDR3 sequence reads: CASNLDRAQETQYF. CDR3 sequence (DNA): TGTGCCAGCAACTTAGACAGAGCGCAAGAGACCCAGTACTTC.